This T cell receptor (beta chain) was found in a study of graft-versus-host responses after intestinal transplantation. Clones were read by immunoSEQ multiplex PCR, and TCRdb kept only the in-frame ones, dropping some. The table has about 94,000 clones, roughly 90% seen once. The germline V gene encodes CDR1 SGHTA and CDR2 FQGTGA. CDR3 length: 14 amino acids. Deletions cut 4 bases from V and 4 bases from J, with 14 bases between. A note on this clone: Antigen: not known.

This rearrangement joins TRBV7-3 to TRBJ2-7; D not certain. Source: unstimulated CD8+ T cells sorted from spleen or lymph node cells, taken before intestinal transplant. The receptor was isolated from a human donor who received an intestinal transplant. The CDR3: CASSSGPVGYEQYF. CDR3 sequence (DNA): TGTGCCAGCAGCTCCGGTCCCGTTGGTTACGAGCAGTACTTC. Full variable domain (rest looked up from reference TRBV7-3 and TRBJ2-7): GAGVSQTPSNKVTEKGKYVELRCDPISGHTALYWYRQSLGQGPEFLIYFQGTGAADDSGLPNDRFFAVRPEGSVSTLKIQRTERGDSAVYLCASSSGPVGYEQYFGPGTRLTVT.